This TCR beta chain was sequenced during a study of CD8 T cells in ankylosing spondylitis. Whole-study results and caveats: Those disease-linked clones were CD8+; they were also relatively rare in peripheral blood. According to the report, clones linked to the disease were significantly enriched in matched synovial fluid samples taken from ankylosing spondylitis patients. Some of these motif variants have turned up before, in reports on reactive arthritis synovial fluid and blood.

Quantitative 5'-RACE with molecular barcodes was used to make the TCR beta libraries. TCRdb recomputed calls from the 5' RACE reads with MiXCR, one row per CDR3 protein. Among a few hundred thousand distinct CDR3 sequences listed, over 15% were seen once. This clonotype appeared many times. Its antigen is currently unknown. The sample consisted of blood, either unsorted or a sorted T cell fraction (not recorded which). The receptor's source is a male donor with ankylosing spondylitis or in good health (not recorded which).

Here the CDR3 DNA reads TGTGCCAGCAGCTTAACACCCGACCCAACCTACAATGAGCAGTTCTTC. Encoded protein: CASSLTPDPTYNEQFF. J is TRBJ2-1 and V is TRBV11-1, with D hard to call. From germline, CDR1 is SGHAT and CDR2 FQDESV (reference sequence). V lost 2 bases to trimming and J lost 2 bases, with 13 bases between them. There are 16 residues in the CDR3.